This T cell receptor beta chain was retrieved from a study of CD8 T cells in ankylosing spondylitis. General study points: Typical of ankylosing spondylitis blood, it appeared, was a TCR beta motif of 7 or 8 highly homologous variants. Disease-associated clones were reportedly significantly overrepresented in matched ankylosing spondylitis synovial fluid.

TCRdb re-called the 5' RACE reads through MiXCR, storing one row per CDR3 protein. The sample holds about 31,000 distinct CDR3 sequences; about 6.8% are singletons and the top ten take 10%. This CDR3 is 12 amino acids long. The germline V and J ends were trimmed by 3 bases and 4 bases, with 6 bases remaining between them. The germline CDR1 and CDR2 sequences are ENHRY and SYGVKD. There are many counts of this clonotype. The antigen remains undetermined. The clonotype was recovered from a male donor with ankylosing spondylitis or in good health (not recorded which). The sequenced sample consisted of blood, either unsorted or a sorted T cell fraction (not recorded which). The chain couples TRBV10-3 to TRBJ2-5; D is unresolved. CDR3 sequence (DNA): TGTGCCATCAGTGATAATCTAGAGACCCAGTACTTC. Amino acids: CAISDNLETQYF.